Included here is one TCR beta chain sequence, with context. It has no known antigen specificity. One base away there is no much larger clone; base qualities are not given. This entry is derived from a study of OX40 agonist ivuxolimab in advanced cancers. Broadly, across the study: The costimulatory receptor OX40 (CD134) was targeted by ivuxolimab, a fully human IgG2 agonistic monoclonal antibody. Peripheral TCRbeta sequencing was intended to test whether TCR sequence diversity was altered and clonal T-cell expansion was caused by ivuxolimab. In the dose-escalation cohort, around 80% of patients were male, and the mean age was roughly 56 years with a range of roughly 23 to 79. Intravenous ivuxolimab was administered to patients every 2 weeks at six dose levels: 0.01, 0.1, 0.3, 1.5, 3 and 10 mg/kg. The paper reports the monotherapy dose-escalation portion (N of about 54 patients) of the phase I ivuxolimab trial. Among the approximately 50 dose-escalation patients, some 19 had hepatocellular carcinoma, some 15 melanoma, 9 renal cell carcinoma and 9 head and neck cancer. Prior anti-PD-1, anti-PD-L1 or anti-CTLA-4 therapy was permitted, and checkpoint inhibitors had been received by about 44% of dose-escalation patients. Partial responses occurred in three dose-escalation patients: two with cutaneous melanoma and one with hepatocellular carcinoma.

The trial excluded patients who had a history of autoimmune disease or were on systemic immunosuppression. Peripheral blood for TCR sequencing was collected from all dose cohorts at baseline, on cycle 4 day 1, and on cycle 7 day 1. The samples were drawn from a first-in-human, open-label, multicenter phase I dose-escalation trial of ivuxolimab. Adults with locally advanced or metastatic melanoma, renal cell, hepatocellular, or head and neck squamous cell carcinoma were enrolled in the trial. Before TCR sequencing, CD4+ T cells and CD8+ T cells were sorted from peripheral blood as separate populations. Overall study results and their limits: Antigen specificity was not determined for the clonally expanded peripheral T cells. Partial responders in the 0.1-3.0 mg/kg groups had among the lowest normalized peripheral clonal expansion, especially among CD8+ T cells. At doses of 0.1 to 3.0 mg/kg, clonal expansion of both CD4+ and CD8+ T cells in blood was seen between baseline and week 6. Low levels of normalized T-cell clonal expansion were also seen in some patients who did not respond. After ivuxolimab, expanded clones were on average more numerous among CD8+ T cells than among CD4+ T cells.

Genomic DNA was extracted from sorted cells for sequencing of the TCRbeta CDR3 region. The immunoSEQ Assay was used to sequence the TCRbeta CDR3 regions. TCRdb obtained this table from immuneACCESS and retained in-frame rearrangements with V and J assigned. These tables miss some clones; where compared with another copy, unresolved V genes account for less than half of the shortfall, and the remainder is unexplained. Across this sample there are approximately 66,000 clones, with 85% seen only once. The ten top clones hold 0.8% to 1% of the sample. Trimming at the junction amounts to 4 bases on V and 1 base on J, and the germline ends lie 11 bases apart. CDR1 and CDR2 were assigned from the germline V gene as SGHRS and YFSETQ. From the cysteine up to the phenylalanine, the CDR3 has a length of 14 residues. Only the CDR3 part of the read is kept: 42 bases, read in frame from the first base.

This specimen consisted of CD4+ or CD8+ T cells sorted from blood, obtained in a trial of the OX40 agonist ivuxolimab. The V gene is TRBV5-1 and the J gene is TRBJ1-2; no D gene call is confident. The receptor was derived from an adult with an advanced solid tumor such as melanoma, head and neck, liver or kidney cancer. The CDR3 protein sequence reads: CASSPAGNNYGYTF. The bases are TGCGCCAGCAGCCCCGCGGGGAATAACTATGGCTACACCTTC.